These T cell receptor beta chains were read from a single sample in a study of blood T cell repertoires in COVID-19. Using immunoSEQ multiplex PCR, the repertoire was profiled, and TCRdb retains in-frame clones only, with some absent. The top ten clones hold 7% to 9% of a sample with 200,000 or so clones, roughly four fifths of them seen once. The sequencing input was PBMCs or T cells enriched from blood (not recorded which). These receptors all stem from a man between 35 and 55 years old who had recovered from COVID-19. The CDR3 runs from the conserved cysteine through the conserved F or W. The D gene is left open where the match is weak. Clone size appears in some rows only: once, few, many, or a class for an expanded clone.

V: TRBV3-1/TRBV3-2; size: .; D: TRBD1; J: TRBJ1-1; CDR3: CASSQDQGAAAFF; DNA: TGTGCCAGCAGCCAAGATCAGGGGGCGGCGGCTTTCTTT
V: TRBV5-1; size: .; D: TRBD1; J: TRBJ1-1; CDR3: CASSLTGEANTEAFF; DNA: TGCGCCAGCAGCTTGACAGGGGAGGCGAACACTGAAGCTTTCTTT
V: TRBV7-9; size: .; D: .; J: TRBJ1-1; CDR3: CASSLARDSDSTNTEAFF; DNA: TGTGCCAGCAGCTTAGCGCGCGACAGCGATTCGACGAACACTGAAGCTTTCTTT
V: TRBV3-1/TRBV3-2; size: .; D: .; J: TRBJ1-2; CDR3: CASSQAVRSYGYTF; DNA: TGTGCCAGCAGCCAAGCTGTGAGGAGCTATGGCTACACCTTC
V: TRBV18; size: .; D: .; J: TRBJ2-1; CDR3: CASSPPSYNEQFF; DNA: TGTGCCAGCTCACCCCCCAGCTACAATGAGCAGTTCTTC
V: TRBV5-6; size: .; D: .; J: TRBJ2-2; CDR3: CASSFGTTNTGELFF; DNA: TGTGCCAGCAGCTTCGGGACAACTAACACCGGGGAGCTGTTTTTT
V: TRBV7-6; size: .; D: .; J: TRBJ2-3; CDR3: CASSLASGGSDTQYF; DNA: TGTGCCAGCAGCTTAGCGAGTGGAGGATCAGATACGCAGTATTTT
V: TRBV5-6; size: few; D: .; J: TRBJ1-1; CDR3: CASSLTLLLKLNTEAFF; DNA: TGTGCCAGCAGCTTGACATTATTGCTGAAACTGAACACTGAAGCTTTCTTT
V: TRBV5-6; size: .; D: TRBD1; J: TRBJ1-1; CDR3: CASSPDRGQWTEAFF; DNA: TGTGCCAGCAGCCCTGACAGGGGGCAGTGGACTGAAGCTTTCTTT
V: TRBV18; size: .; D: .; J: TRBJ1-2; CDR3: CASSPNHRAHYGYTF; DNA: TGTGCCAGCTCACCGAACCACAGGGCCCACTATGGCTACACCTTC
V: TRBV6-1; size: .; D: .; J: TRBJ2-3; CDR3: CASTRAVVGTDTQYF; DNA: TGTGCCAGCACCAGGGCGGTTGTGGGTACAGATACGCAGTATTTT
V: TRBV12-3/TRBV12-4; size: .; D: .; J: TRBJ1-2; CDR3: CASSLSREANTF; DNA: TGTGCCAGCAGTTTAAGTCGGGAGGCTAACACCTTC
V: TRBV7-3; size: .; D: .; J: TRBJ1-1; CDR3: CASSSQGLITEAFF; DNA: TGTGCCAGCAGCTCACAGGGTCTAATCACTGAAGCTTTCTTT
V: TRBV11-2; size: once; D: TRBD2; J: TRBJ2-1; CDR3: CASSFGLAGEYYNEQFF; DNA: TGTGCCAGCAGCTTCGGTCTAGCGGGGGAATATTACAATGAGCAGTTCTTC
V: TRBV7-3; size: .; D: .; J: TRBJ1-2; CDR3: CASSPNREDIGGYTF; DNA: TGTGCCAGCAGCCCGAACAGGGAAGACATTGGTGGCTACACCTTC
V: TRBV28; size: .; D: TRBD1; J: TRBJ1-5; CDR3: CASRSGGPQPQHF; DNA: TGTGCCAGCAGGTCAGGGGGCCCTCAGCCCCAGCATTTT
V: TRBV5-1; size: .; D: TRBD2; J: TRBJ2-1; CDR3: CASSLGGLASYNEQFF; DNA: TGCGCCAGCAGCTTGGGCGGACTAGCTTCCTACAATGAGCAGTTCTTC
V: TRBV5-1; size: .; D: TRBD2; J: TRBJ2-3; CDR3: CASSLGLAGNWYF; DNA: TGCGCCAGCAGCCTGGGACTAGCGGGGAATTGGTATTTT
V: TRBV28; size: .; D: TRBD1; J: TRBJ1-2; CDR3: CASSLGAGGYGYTF; DNA: TGTGCCAGCAGTTTAGGTGCAGGGGGCTATGGCTACACCTTC
V: TRBV3-1/TRBV3-2; size: .; D: .; J: TRBJ2-6; CDR3: CASSQGGPQGGGANVLTF; DNA: TGTGCCAGCAGCCAAGGAGGACCACAGGGCGGCGGGGCCAACGTCCTGACTTTC
V: TRBV15; size: .; D: .; J: TRBJ2-5; CDR3: CATSRDRGIQETQYF; DNA: TGTGCCACCAGCAGAGATCGGGGAATACAAGAGACCCAGTACTTC
V: TRBV19; size: .; D: .; J: TRBJ2-7; CDR3: CASSAFGAGAEQYF; DNA: TGTGCCAGTAGTGCCTTTGGGGCAGGAGCTGAGCAGTACTTC
V: TRBV24-1; size: .; D: TRBD1; J: TRBJ1-2; CDR3: CATSVTGNYGYTF; DNA: TGTGCCACCAGTGTGACAGGGAACTATGGCTACACCTTC
V: TRBV4-1; size: .; D: TRBD1; J: TRBJ2-6; CDR3: CASSDPLGDRGPSGANVLTF; DNA: TGCGCCAGCAGCGACCCACTGGGGGACAGGGGTCCCTCTGGGGCCAACGTCCTGACTTTC
V: TRBV6-5; size: .; D: .; J: TRBJ1-4; CDR3: CASSPLSSQKLFF; DNA: TGTGCCAGCAGTCCTCTATCTAGCCAAAAACTGTTTTTT
V: TRBV28; size: .; D: TRBD2; J: TRBJ2-7; CDR3: CASSLSASGGSYEQYF; DNA: TGTGCCAGCAGTTTATCAGCTAGCGGGGGATCCTACGAGCAGTACTTC
V: TRBV12-3/TRBV12-4; size: .; D: TRBD1; J: TRBJ1-2; CDR3: CASSRQGYGYTF; DNA: TGTGCCAGCAGCCGACAGGGCTATGGCTACACCTTC
V: TRBV24-1; size: once; D: .; J: TRBJ2-3; CDR3: CATSDWVDSRGEDTQYF; DNA: TGTGCCACCAGTGATTGGGTGGACAGCAGGGGCGAGGATACGCAGTATTTT
V: TRBV6-5; size: .; D: TRBD1; J: TRBJ1-2; CDR3: CASSYTGTGNYGYTF; DNA: TGTGCCAGCAGTTACACCGGGACAGGAAACTATGGCTACACCTTC
V: TRBV18; size: .; D: .; J: TRBJ1-1; CDR3: CASSPINGNTEAFF; DNA: TGTGCCAGCTCACCGATAAACGGGAACACTGAAGCTTTCTTT
V: TRBV11-2; size: .; D: TRBD1; J: TRBJ2-5; CDR3: CASSLERQGATTQYF; DNA: TGTGCCAGCAGCTTAGAGAGACAGGGGGCAACGACCCAGTACTTC
V: TRBV28; size: .; D: .; J: TRBJ1-3; CDR3: CASITGHSGNTIYF; DNA: TGTGCCAGCATAACAGGTCACTCTGGAAACACCATATATTTT
V: TRBV5-1; size: .; D: TRBD1; J: TRBJ2-1; CDR3: CASSVGQVNLNEQFF; DNA: TGCGCCAGCAGCGTGGGACAGGTCAACCTCAATGAGCAGTTCTTC
V: TRBV5-1; size: .; D: TRBD1; J: TRBJ1-2; CDR3: CASSLDRGKDGYTF; DNA: TGCGCCAGCAGCTTGGACAGGGGTAAGGATGGCTACACCTTC
V: TRBV4-2; size: .; D: .; J: TRBJ1-1; CDR3: CASSQHGQEAFF; DNA: TGTGCCAGCAGCCAACATGGACAGGAAGCTTTCTTT
V: TRBV5-8; size: .; D: TRBD1; J: TRBJ2-7; CDR3: CASSAPGTGDAYEQYF; DNA: TGTGCCAGCAGCGCCCCCGGGACAGGGGACGCCTACGAGCAGTACTTC
V: TRBV19; size: .; D: TRBD1; J: TRBJ1-5; CDR3: CASSMAPWTGNYPGQQPQHF; DNA: TGTGCCAGTAGTATGGCTCCCTGGACAGGGAATTATCCGGGGCAACAGCCCCAGCATTTT
V: TRBV10-2; size: once; D: .; J: TRBJ1-1; CDR3: CASGPGNTEAFF; DNA: TGCGCCAGCGGCCCGGGGAACACTGAAGCTTTCTTT
V: TRBV28; size: .; D: TRBD1; J: TRBJ1-2; CDR3: CASSYGTGVGYGYTF; DNA: TGTGCCAGCAGTTACGGGACAGGGGTTGGCTATGGCTACACCTTC
V: TRBV7-9; size: .; D: TRBD1; J: TRBJ1-6; CDR3: CASSPAGQRNSPLHF; DNA: TGTGCCAGCAGCCCCGCGGGACAGCGAAATTCACCCCTCCACTTT
V: TRBV5-4; size: .; D: TRBD1; J: TRBJ2-7; CDR3: CASSFGTGGGYEQYF; DNA: TGTGCCAGCAGCTTCGGGACAGGGGGCGGCTACGAGCAGTACTTC
V: TRBV6-2/TRBV6-3; size: .; D: TRBD1; J: TRBJ2-7; CDR3: CASSPRGLSYEQYF; DNA: TGTGCCAGCAGTCCGAGGGGGCTCTCCTACGAGCAGTACTTC
V: TRBV10-1; size: .; D: .; J: TRBJ1-6; CDR3: CASLSRSSYNSPLHF; DNA: TGCGCCAGCCTATCCCGGAGCTCCTATAATTCACCCCTCCACTTT
V: TRBV4-1; size: .; D: TRBD1; J: TRBJ2-2; CDR3: CASSLGQGLTGELFF; DNA: TGCGCCAGCAGCCTAGGACAGGGGCTCACCGGGGAGCTGTTTTTT
V: TRBV5-1; size: .; D: TRBD1; J: TRBJ2-5; CDR3: CASSLAVQGAGETQYF; DNA: TGCGCCAGCAGCTTGGCCGTTCAGGGGGCTGGCGAGACCCAGTACTTC
V: TRBV28; size: .; D: .; J: TRBJ2-6; CDR3: CASSFVSGANVLTF; DNA: TGTGCCAGCTCGTTCGTCTCTGGGGCCAACGTCCTGACTTTC
V: TRBV5-1; size: .; D: TRBD2; J: TRBJ2-1; CDR3: CASSDTGTSVYNEQFF; DNA: TGCGCCAGCAGCGACACCGGGACTAGCGTATACAATGAGCAGTTCTTC
V: TRBV6-5; size: medium-sized; D: TRBD1; J: TRBJ2-7; CDR3: CASSTPRQGVHEQYF; DNA: TGTGCCAGCAGTACCCCTAGACAGGGGGTCCACGAGCAGTACTTC
V: TRBV30; size: .; D: .; J: TRBJ1-1; CDR3: CAWSVSGRRAEAFF; DNA: TGTGCCTGGAGTGTTTCCGGCAGGAGGGCTGAAGCTTTCTTT
V: TRBV12-2; size: .; D: .; J: TRBJ1-5; CDR3: CASRSTRSYAAAGNQPQHF; DNA: TGTGCAAGTCGCTCGACTCGGAGTTACGCGGCCGCGGGCAATCAGCCCCAGCATTTT
V: TRBV28; size: .; D: .; J: TRBJ2-5; CDR3: CAIASGGVETQYF; DNA: TGTGCCATCGCCTCCGGGGGAGTGGAGACCCAGTACTTC
V: TRBV2; size: .; D: TRBD1; J: TRBJ1-2; CDR3: CASRIQGPINYGYTF; DNA: TGTGCCAGCAGGATACAGGGGCCGATAAACTATGGCTACACCTTC
V: TRBV7-9; size: once; D: TRBD1; J: TRBJ1-3; CDR3: CASSLGQGANGNTIYF; DNA: TGTGCCAGCAGCTTAGGGCAGGGGGCGAATGGAAACACCATATATTTT
V: TRBV12-3/TRBV12-4; size: .; D: .; J: TRBJ2-1; CDR3: CASTPGLNDEQFF; DNA: TGTGCCAGCACCCCTGGACTTAACGATGAGCAGTTCTTC
V: TRBV4-2; size: .; D: .; J: TRBJ1-4; CDR3: CASSQAHDIRQKLFF; DNA: TGTGCCAGCAGCCAAGCCCATGACATCAGGCAAAAACTGTTTTTT